These 22 T cell receptor beta chains were all obtained from the same sample, sequenced in a study of response to subunit inactivated influenza vaccine. TCRdb recomputed calls from the RT-PCR reads with MiXCR, one row per CDR3 protein. The sample gives about 700,000 distinct CDR3 sequences, about 14% of which show up once; around 6.5% is in the top ten. Sample: PBMCs from blood, taken about 14 days before vaccination. These receptors were taken from a man aged 45-65 years who received an inactivated influenza vaccine.

This clonotype was seen a few times. J is TRBJ2-7 and V is TRBV20-1; possible D gene TRBD2, 6 bases. The CDR3 is 16 amino acids. The germline CDR1 and CDR2 sequences are DFQATT and SNEGSKA (reference sequence). The V end was cut by 0 bases, the J end by 7 bases, with 22 bases between. CDR3 in DNA: TGCAGTGCTAGAGACCCACCCGGGACTGGGGTCGGGGAGCAGTACTTC. Residues: CSARDPPGTGVGEQYF.

This clonotype was counted many times. V and J are TRBV5-1 and TRBJ2-1; D unclear. V gave up 4 bases and J gave up 6 bases, with 17 bases separating them. The length of the CDR3 is 15 residues. CDR1 and CDR2 from the germline V gene are SGHRS and YFSETQ. The CDR3 loop reads CASSVIGSSSNEQFF. The CDR3 nucleotides are TGCGCCAGCAGCGTGATAGGGTCCTCTTCCAATGAGCAGTTCTTC.

In regard to this clonotype: An end of the junction does not agree with germline; a read error may underlie this. DNA for the CDR3: TGTGCCCGCAGTTTCCCTGGACGCCTCTTGTTAAGGCGAGATACGCAGTATTTT. This gives the protein CARSFPGRLLLRRDTQYF. This chain links TRBV12-3 or TRBV12-4 with TRBJ2-3; D is ambiguous. This CDR3 spans 18 amino acids.

Regarding this clonotype: A read error may account for a junction end that differs from germline. This chain connects TRBV12-3 or TRBV12-4 to TRBJ1-6; 7 nucleotides agree with TRBD1. The CDR3 has 15 amino acids. The DNA of the CDR3 is TGTGCCTGCAGTTTAGGGGGGACAGTGAATTCACCCCTCCACTTT. Translated: CACSLGGTVNSPLHF.

The rearrangement uses TRBV7-2 and TRBJ1-1; no definite D call. Between the trimmed V and J ends, which lost 1 base and 5 bases, there was a span of 11 bases. Germline V CDR1 and CDR2: SGHTA, FQGNSA. This CDR3 is built from 14 residues. CDR3 sequence (DNA): TGTGCCAGCAGCTTAGTCGAGGGTGAAACTGAAGCTTTCTTT. It yields the protein CASSLVEGETEAFF. Variable domain in full (rest from reference TRBV7-2 and TRBJ1-1): GAGVSQSPSNKVTEKGKDVELRCDPISGHTALYWYRQSLGQGLEFLIYFQGNSAPDKSGLPSDRFSAERTGGSVSTLTIQRTQQEDSAVYLCASSLVEGETEAFFGQGTRLTVV.

The chain couples TRBV15 to TRBJ2-2; D call uncertain. Looked up from germline, CDR1 is LNHNV and CDR2 is YYDKDF (reference sequence). With 5 bases removed from V and 2 bases from J, the gap between germline ends came to 9 bases. The CDR3 is made up of 14 amino acids. CDR3 sequence: CATSLGKNTGELFF. The CDR3 DNA is TGTGCCACCAGCCTGGGTAAAAACACCGGGGAGCTGTTTTTT.

The chain has TRBV5-6 and TRBJ2-1; no firm D call. CDR1 is SGHDT and CDR2 is YYEEEE in the germline V gene. V was cut by 1 base and J by 5 bases, with 10 bases left in between. The CDR3 is 14 residues long. The CDR3: CASSLLSFHNEQFF. Here the CDR3 DNA reads TGTGCCAGCAGCTTGCTGTCGTTCCACAATGAGCAGTTCTTC.

This clonotype showed up just a few times. The chain uses TRBV28 and TRBJ2-7; 7 bases align to TRBD1. Trimming at V came to 6 bases and at J to 3 bases, leaving 8 bases not matched to a gene. CDR1 is MDHEN, CDR2 SYDVKM, per germline. This CDR3 contains 14 residues. CDR3 sequence: CASRPTGVFYEQYF. As DNA, the CDR3 is TGTGCCAGCAGACCCACAGGGGTTTTCTACGAGCAGTACTTC. The full variable domain, in which reference TRBV28 and TRBJ2-7 provide the parts outside the CDR3, is DVKVTQSSRYLVKRTGEKVFLECVQDMDHENMFWYRQDPGLGLRLIYFSYDVKMKEKGDIPEGYSVSREKKERFSLILESASTNQTSMYLCASRPTGVFYEQYFGPGTRLTVT.

The chain carries TRBV27 and TRBJ1-2, with D possibly matching TRBD1 (6 bases). The germline V gene encodes CDR1 MNHEY and CDR2 SMNVEV (reference sequence). V lost 0 bases to trimming and J lost 3 bases, with 11 bases between them. This CDR3 is 15 amino acids long. The CDR3 bases are TGTGCCAGCAGTTTATCCACCAGGGGCTACTATGGCTACACCTTC. Protein sequence: CASSLSTRGYYGYTF.

This rearrangement joins TRBV6-1 to TRBJ1-5, with 9 bases that match TRBD1. This CDR3 has 15 amino acids. CDR1 and CDR2 (germline): MNHNS, SASEGT. V dropped 8 bases and J dropped 7; count of bases not matched to a gene: 12. The CDR3 DNA reads as TGTGCCAGCCAACCTCTTGACAGGGGGGGGCAGCCCCAGCATTTT. Its protein is CASQPLDRGGQPQHF.

The chain combines TRBV20-1 with TRBJ2-7; TRBD1 agrees at 8 bases. Trimming cost V 5 bases and J 4 bases; bases outside gene matches: 7. Germline V gene sequence: CDR1 DFQATT, CDR2 SNEGSKA (reference sequence). The length of the CDR3 is 13 residues. CDR3 loop: CSARTGTGYEQYF. Here the CDR3 DNA reads TGCAGTGCTCGAACCGGGACAGGTTACGAGCAGTACTTC.

This clonotype was detected a few times. This rearrangement joins TRBV4-2 to TRBJ2-1; TRBD2 agrees at 11 bases. Looked up from germline, CDR1 is LGHNA and CDR2 is YNFKEQ. The CDR3 loop spans 17 amino acids. After removal of 2 bases from V and 6 bases from J, the junction contained 9 bases not matched to a gene. The CDR3 coding sequence is TGTGCCAGCAGCCAAATCGGGACTAGCGGAACTTTCAATGAGCAGTTCTTC. This gives the protein CASSQIGTSGTFNEQFF.

J is TRBJ2-1 and V is TRBV7-2, with TRBD2 matching 12 bases. V dropped 3 bases and J dropped 9; count of bases not matched to a gene: 3. The CDR3 consists of 14 residues. Germline-derived CDR1 and CDR2 are SGHTA and FQGNSA. CDR3 amino acids: CASSFSSGRVEQFF. In DNA form, the CDR3 reads TGTGCCAGCAGCTTTTCTAGCGGGAGGGTTGAGCAGTTCTTC.

This clonotype was observed many times. This chain joins TRBV11-2 and TRBJ2-3; 7 nucleotides line up with TRBD2. CDR1 SGHAT and CDR2 FQNNGV come from the germline V gene. This CDR3 has 18 amino acids. The junction had 12 bases not matched to a gene; V was cut back by 2 bases and J by 1 base. CDR3 region: CASSLYSAGVGRTDTQYF. The CDR3, as DNA: TGTGCCAGCAGCTTATATTCTGCGGGAGTGGGTCGCACAGATACGCAGTATTTT.

V and J are TRBV7-9 and TRBJ1-1; D uncertain. The CDR3 contains 13 residues. V gave up 4 bases and J gave up 2 bases, with 8 bases separating them. CDR1 is SEHNR and CDR2 is FQNEAQ in the germline V gene (reference sequence). CDR3 sequence reads: CASSYELNTEAFF. DNA of the CDR3: TGTGCCAGCAGCTACGAGCTTAACACTGAAGCTTTCTTT. The whole variable domain, remainder taken from reference TRBV7-9 and TRBJ1-1, is DTGVSQNPRHKITKRGQNVTFRCDPISEHNRLYWYRQTLGQGPEFLTYFQNEAQLEKSRLLSDRFSAERPKGSFSTLEIQRTEQGDSAMYLCASSYELNTEAFFGQGTRLTVV.

The chain couples TRBV12-3 or TRBV12-4 to TRBJ1-2; a weak D match, TRBD1 (6 bases). CDR3 length: 16 residues. V lost 3 bases to trimming and J lost 0 bases, with 14 bases between them. The CDR3 loop reads CASSLPLGASNYGYTF. CDR3 DNA: TGTGCCAGCAGTTTGCCTTTGGGGGCCTCTAACTATGGCTACACCTTC.

DNA for the CDR3: TGTGCCAGCAGTTGGCTAGCGGGAGGACCCAATGAGCAGTTCTTC. Protein: CASSWLAGGPNEQFF. V usage is TRBV6-5 and J usage is TRBJ2-1; 11 bases agree with TRBD2. The CDR3 contains 15 residues. CDR1 and CDR2 from the germline V gene are MNHEY and SVGAGI. With 4 bases clipped from V and 6 bases from J, the junction kept 5 bases outside the gene matches.

In its sample, this clonotype was seen many times. The chain combines TRBV18 with TRBJ2-7; D may correspond to TRBD1 or TRBD2 (5 bases each). The length of the CDR3 is 16 residues. The germline gives CDR1 KGHSH, CDR2 LQKENI. Between the trimmed V and J ends, which lost 3 bases and 4 bases, there was a span of 19 bases. The CDR3 nucleotides are TGTGCCAGCTCACCCGCAGGGACCGGGGCATTATACGAGCAGTACTTC. This codes for CASSPAGTGALYEQYF.

The chain uses TRBV6-1 and TRBJ1-1; tentatively, D is TRBD1 (5 bases). V lost 4 bases, J lost 2 bases, and 11 bases lay in between. The CDR3 is 14 amino acids. Germline-derived CDR1 and CDR2 are MNHNS and SASEGT. The DNA of the CDR3 is TGTGCCAGCAGTGTTCGAGGGGCAAACACTGAAGCTTTCTTT. Its protein is CASSVRGANTEAFF.

This clonotype has a count of ten or more. The rearrangement uses TRBV12-3 or TRBV12-4 and TRBJ1-5; D not certain. The CDR3 runs 13 residues. V was clipped by 6 bases and J by 7 bases, with 13 bases between them. CDR3 amino acids: CASSPGTLQPQHF. The CDR3 DNA reads as TGTGCCAGCAGCCCCGGCACATTACAGCCCCAGCATTTT.

V is TRBV4-3 and J is TRBJ2-2; TRBD1 aligns across 7 bases. Germline assignment: CDR1 LGHNA and CDR2 YSLEER. CDR3 length: 15 residues. Losses at the gene ends were 3 bases for V and 7 bases for J; bases not matched to a gene: 8. The CDR3 here is CASSHTGARGGELFF. The DNA of the CDR3 is TGCGCCAGCAGCCACACAGGGGCGAGGGGCGGGGAGCTGTTTTTT.

This clonotype came up a few times. The genes are TRBV20-1 and TRBJ1-1; tentatively, D is TRBD1 (6 bases). CDR1 is DFQATT, CDR2 SNEGSKA, per germline (reference sequence). The germline V and J ends were trimmed by 1 base and 6 bases, with 18 bases remaining between them. This CDR3 region has 15 residues. The CDR3 spells CSARGGYRGWAEAFF. As DNA, the CDR3 is TGCAGTGCTAGAGGAGGCTATAGGGGGTGGGCTGAAGCTTTCTTT.